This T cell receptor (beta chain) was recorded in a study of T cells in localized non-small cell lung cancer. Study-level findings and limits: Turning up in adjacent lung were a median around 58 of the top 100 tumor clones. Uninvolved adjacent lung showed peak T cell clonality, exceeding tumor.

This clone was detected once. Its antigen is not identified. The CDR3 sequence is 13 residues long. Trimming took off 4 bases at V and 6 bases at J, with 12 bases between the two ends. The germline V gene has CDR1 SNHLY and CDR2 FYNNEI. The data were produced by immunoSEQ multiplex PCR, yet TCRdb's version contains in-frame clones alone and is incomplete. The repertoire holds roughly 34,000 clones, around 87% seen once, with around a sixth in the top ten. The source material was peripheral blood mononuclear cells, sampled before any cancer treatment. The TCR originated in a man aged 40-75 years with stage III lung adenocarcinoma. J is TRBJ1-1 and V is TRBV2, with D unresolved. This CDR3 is CASSAGWVAEAFF. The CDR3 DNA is TGTGCCAGCAGTGCGGGGTGGGTAGCTGAAGCTTTCTTT.